The 16 T cell receptor beta chains below all came from one sample that was sequenced in a study of blood T cell repertoires in COVID-19. Generated by immunoSEQ multiplex PCR, the TCRdb table keeps only in-frame clones and is missing some. The sample lists approximately 230,000 clones; approximately 88% were seen once. Sequenced input: peripheral blood. These receptor sequences come from a woman in her 30s with COVID-19, enrolled during active disease.

The gene calls are TRBV4-1 and TRBJ2-2, with D unresolved. Germline V gene lookup returns CDR1 MGHRA and CDR2 YSYEKL. The CDR3 covers 19 residues. Trimming removed 0 bases at V and 0 bases at J, with 17 bases between. The CDR3 DNA reads TGCGCCAGCAGCCAAGATGCAGGTACCTCGTTCGCGAACACCGGGGAGCTGTTTTTT. It specifies CASSQDAGTSFANTGELFF.

The rearrangement uses TRBV4-3 and TRBJ2-1, with 12 bases that match TRBD2. This CDR3 spans 15 amino acids. V lost 0 bases to trimming and J lost 10 bases; unmatched junction nucleotides: 4. Germline V lookup: CDR1 LGHNA, CDR2 YSLEER. The CDR3 loop reads CASSQETSGSWEQFF. CDR3 bases: TGCGCCAGCAGCCAAGAGACTAGCGGGAGCTGGGAGCAGTTCTTC.

The chain joins TRBV7-2 to TRBJ2-2, with D tentatively TRBD2 (7 bases). The germline V gene has CDR1 SGHTA and CDR2 FQGNSA. The CDR3 runs to 14 residues. Trimming pared 0 bases from V and 6 bases from J, leaving 8 bases between. The CDR3 spells CASSLAGGPGELFF. In DNA, the CDR3 is TGTGCCAGCAGCTTAGCGGGGGGGCCCGGGGAGCTGTTTTTT.

The chain joins TRBV4-1 to TRBJ2-1; no definite D call. Trimming took 1 base from V and 5 from J, leaving 6 bases between them. CDR1 is MGHRA, CDR2 YSYEKL, per germline. This CDR3 has 13 residues. DNA of the CDR3: TGCGCCAGCAGCCAAGTTCCAAACAATGAGCAGTTCTTC. Translating gives CASSQVPNNEQFF.

The rearrangement joins TRBV7-2 to TRBJ1-2; tentatively, D is TRBD1 (6 bases). The CDR3 spans 14 residues. V was trimmed by 0 bases and J by 7 bases, leaving 12 bases between them. Germline V lookup: CDR1 SGHTA, CDR2 FQGNSA. CDR3 in DNA: TGTGCCAGCAGCTTAGCGTGGCAGGGGTCTGGCTACACCTTC. Translation gives CASSLAWQGSGYTF. Complete variable domain (other parts from reference TRBV7-2 and TRBJ1-2): GAGVSQSPSNKVTEKGKDVELRCDPISGHTALYWYRQSLGQGLEFLIYFQGNSAPDKSGLPSDRFSAERTGGSVSTLTIQRTQQEDSAVYLCASSLAWQGSGYTFGSGTRLTVV.

The V gene is TRBV19, the J gene TRBJ1-4, with D possibly being TRBD1 (5 bases). The germline V gene encodes CDR1 LNHDA and CDR2 SQIVND (reference sequence). The CDR3 runs 13 residues. Trimming stripped 5 bases from V and 8 bases from J, with 12 bases between. CDR3 DNA sequence: TGTGCCAGTAGTCGGACCTGGGGCGAAAAACTGTTTTTT. Encoded protein: CASSRTWGEKLFF.

The V and J genes are TRBV19 and TRBJ1-1; 7 nucleotides line up with TRBD1. Germline V gene lookup returns CDR1 LNHDA and CDR2 SQIVND (reference sequence). V was clipped by 0 bases and J by 0 bases; unmatched bases: 10. The CDR3 is 18 amino acids. CDR3 sequence reads: CASSIDRRRQGMNTEAFF. The CDR3 bases are TGTGCCAGTAGTATAGATCGCCGTAGACAGGGAATGAACACTGAAGCTTTCTTT.

The V and J genes are TRBV19 and TRBJ2-1, with unresolved D. The CDR3 has 12 amino acids. Germline V gene lookup returns CDR1 LNHDA and CDR2 SQIVND (reference sequence). With 2 bases removed from V and 9 bases from J, the gap between germline ends came to 8 bases. CDR3 DNA sequence: TGTGCCAGTAGTATACGTCGAGGTGAGCAGTTCTTC. It specifies CASSIRRGEQFF.

The rearrangement joins TRBV3-1 (or the pseudogene TRBV3-2) to TRBJ2-3; D may be TRBD1 (6 bases). With 0 bases removed from V and 5 bases from J, the gap between germline ends came to 15 bases. The CDR3 spans 16 residues. CDR1 and CDR2 (germline): LGHDT, YNNKEL (reference sequence). In DNA, the CDR3 is TGTGCCAGCAGCCAAGAGGGGGCTAGCCGGGGAGATACGCAGTATTTT. Its protein product is CASSQEGASRGDTQYF.

The chain employs TRBV6-5 and TRBJ1-3; 7 bases map to TRBD1. This CDR3 is 15 amino acids long. Trimming removed 2 bases from V and 3 bases from J; junction bases left unmatched: 4. Germline values: CDR1 MNHEY, CDR2 SVGAGI. The CDR3, as DNA: TGTGCCAGCAGTTACACAGGGGCGAGTGGAAACACCATATATTTT. Translated, it gives CASSYTGASGNTIYF.

In DNA, the CDR3 is TGTGCCAGCAGCCAAGATGTAACAGAAGCTCGTGAGCAGTTCTTC. This gives the protein CASSQDVTEAREQFF. This rearrangement joins TRBV3-1 (or the pseudogene TRBV3-2) to TRBJ2-1; D is unresolved. The germline gives CDR1 LGHDT, CDR2 YNNKEL (reference sequence). This CDR3 has 15 amino acids. With 0 bases removed from V and 9 bases from J, the gap between germline ends came to 15 bases.

V usage is TRBV19 and J usage is TRBJ2-3; 8 bases align to TRBD2. The CDR3 contains 15 residues. Germline assignment: CDR1 LNHDA and CDR2 SQIVND (reference sequence). V dropped 1 base and J dropped 2; count of bases not matched to a gene: 2. The CDR3: CASSIAGGLTDTQYF. The CDR3 bases are TGTGCCAGTAGTATAGCGGGGGGGCTCACAGATACGCAGTATTTT.

V is TRBV4-3 and J is TRBJ2-7; D call uncertain. Between the trimmed V and J ends, which lost 4 bases and 4 bases, there was a span of 11 bases. CDR3 size: 13 residues. CDR1 is LGHNA and CDR2 is YSLEER in the germline V gene. The CDR3 region has the DNA TGCGCCAGCAGCCCCCCGAACAGTTACGAGCAGTACTTC. Encoded protein: CASSPPNSYEQYF.

This rearrangement joins TRBV2 to TRBJ1-1; D is possibly TRBD1 (6 bases). Trimming cost V 7 bases and J 7 bases, with 16 bases left between them. Germline CDR1 is SNHLY and CDR2 is FYNNEI. The CDR3 loop spans 13 amino acids. The chain's CDR3 is CASTLTGTGEAFF. In nucleotides, the CDR3 is TGTGCCAGCACCCTGACAGGTACGGGTGAAGCTTTCTTT. The variable domain in full, with the rest retrieved from reference TRBV2 and TRBJ1-1, is EPEVTQTPSHQVTQMGQEVILRCVPISNHLYFYWYRQILGQKVEFLVSFYNNEISEKSEIFDDQFSVERPDGSNFTLKIRSTKLEDSAMYFCASTLTGTGEAFFGQGTRLTVV.

This clone was seen once. The V and J genes are TRBV10-3 and TRBJ2-2; 8 bases align to TRBD1. The CDR3 runs to 17 residues. Trimming removed 0 bases from V and 6 bases from J; junction bases left unmatched: 9. From germline, CDR1 is ENHRY and CDR2 SYGVKD. The CDR3 loop is CAISESRTGLGAGELFF. As DNA, the CDR3 is TGTGCCATCAGTGAGTCGAGGACAGGGCTGGGTGCCGGGGAGCTGTTTTTT.

The chain has TRBV7-8 and TRBJ2-1; D might be TRBD2 (5 bases). Germline-derived CDR1 and CDR2 are SGHVS and FQNEAQ. The V end was cut by 0 bases, the J end by 0 bases, with 15 bases between. This CDR3 contains 18 residues. CDR3 sequence: CASSLATRAVSSYNEQFF. CDR3 DNA: TGTGCCAGCAGCTTAGCCACTAGGGCGGTGAGCTCCTACAATGAGCAGTTCTTC.